This is a list of T cell receptor beta chains from one sample in a study of beta chain features in type 1 diabetes. TCRdb's table, derived via immunoSEQ multiplex PCR, lists solely in-frame clones and lacks some. The table records 900,000 or so clones, about a sixth of them present only once. Material for sequencing was naive CD4+ T cells from blood. Every receptor here comes from a woman aged 18-30 years in good health. The CDR3 runs from the conserved cysteine through the conserved F or W. The D gene is left open where the match is weak. Expanded clones are given a class, and other clones once, few, many or no size at all.

TRBV7-8	NA	few	TRBJ2-1	TGTGCCAGCAGCTTCTTTCGAGTAGGGTTCGATGAGCAGTTCTTC	CASSFFRVGFDEQFF
TRBV4-1	TRBD2	NA	TRBJ2-1	TGCGCCAGCAGCCAACGGACTAGCGGCCCTTTTTGGGAGCAGTTCTTC	CASSQRTSGPFWEQFF
TRBV7-7	TRBD2	NA	TRBJ2-3	TGTGCTAGCAGCTTAGGGAGGCGGGAGATATCTGCCACGCAGTATTTT	CASSLGRREISATQYF
TRBV28	NA	NA	TRBJ2-7	TGTGCCAGCAAGGTGGGAGGAGGGAGCGAGCAGTACTTC	CASKVGGGSEQYF
TRBV18	NA	NA	TRBJ2-4	TGTGCCAGCTCACGGGACACAAGTTTAGCCAAAAACATTCAGTACTTC	CASSRDTSLAKNIQYF
TRBV18	TRBD1	few	TRBJ1-2	TGTGCCAGCTCACTCCCGGGACAGGACGGCTATGGCTACACCTTC	CASSLPGQDGYGYTF
TRBV23-1	NA	NA	TRBJ2-1	TGCGCCAGCAGTCAATCGCAAGGTCTATCCTCCTACAATGAGCAGTTCTTC	CASSQSQGLSSYNEQFF
TRBV7-9	NA	NA	TRBJ2-3	TGTGCCAGCAGCTTATCTAGCCCCACAGATACGCAGTATTTT	CASSLSSPTDTQYF
TRBV7-2	TRBD1	NA	TRBJ2-7	TGTGCCAGCAGCTTAGAACGAGTCCGGGGACAGGGATACGAGCAGTACTTC	CASSLERVRGQGYEQYF
TRBV6-6	NA	NA	TRBJ2-4	TGTGCCAGCAGTAGGGATCCCAAAAACATTCAGTACTTC	CASSRDPKNIQYF
TRBV11-2	NA	NA	TRBJ2-6	TGTGCCAGCAGCTTAGTTAACTCTGGGGCCAACGTCCTGACTTTC	CASSLVNSGANVLTF
TRBV18	NA	NA	TRBJ2-3	TGTGCCAGCTCACCACTGAATTCGATCTGGGATACGCAGTATTTT	CASSPLNSIWDTQYF
TRBV5-1	NA	NA	TRBJ2-2	TGCGCCAGCAGCCCGGCACCAAACACCGGGGAGCTGTTTTTT	CASSPAPNTGELFF
TRBV15	TRBD2	NA	TRBJ2-1	TGTGCCACCAGCAGAGGTCTAGCGGACTACAATGAGCAGTTCTTC	CATSRGLADYNEQFF
TRBV28	TRBD1	few	TRBJ1-1	TGTGCCAGCAGTCCTGCTGGACAGGCCGAGTCCCCTGAAGCTTTCTTT	CASSPAGQAESPEAFF
TRBV6-5	NA	few	TRBJ1-1	TGTGCCAGCAGTTACGGGCCAGTAGCTTTCTTT	CASSYGPVAFF
TRBV6-1	TRBD1	NA	TRBJ2-1	TGTGCCAGCACGGGACAGGGGCTTAAGAGTGAGCAGTTCTTC	CASTGQGLKSEQFF
TRBV20-1	NA	NA	TRBJ2-5	TGCAGTGCAAGACGAGAGACCCAGTACTTC	CSARRETQYF
TRBV28	NA	NA	TRBJ2-7	TGTGCCAGCGGGGGGACCAACCGGTACGAGCAGTACTTC	CASGGTNRYEQYF
TRBV7-2	NA	once	TRBJ2-7	TGTGCCAACCTCCAGACTACCCCGAGCTCCTACGAGCAGTACTTC	CANLQTTPSSYEQYF
TRBV5-4	TRBD1	NA	TRBJ2-3	TGTGCCAGCAGCTCTCCGGGACAGTCGAGCACAGATACGCAGTATTTT	CASSSPGQSSTDTQYF
TRBV6-5	TRBD1	few	TRBJ1-2	TGTGCCAGCAGTTACTCGGGGACAGGGGGCTATGGCTACACCTTC	CASSYSGTGGYGYTF
TRBV9	NA	few	TRBJ2-1	TGTGCCAGCAGCGTCCAGGGGGGGTCCTACAATGAGCAGTTCTTC	CASSVQGGSYNEQFF
TRBV14	NA	NA	TRBJ1-1	TGTGCCAGCGCTAGGGCTATGAACACTGAAGCTTTCTTT	CASARAMNTEAFF
TRBV25-1	TRBD1	NA	TRBJ1-1	TGTGCCAGCAGTGAGAGAGTACAGGGGAGAGCTTTCTTT	CASSERVQGRAFF
TRBV15	TRBD1	NA	TRBJ1-1	TGTGCCACCAGCCAGACAGGGGGACAAGCTGAAGCTTTCTTT	CATSQTGGQAEAFF
TRBV5-1	TRBD1	few	TRBJ2-3	TGCGCCAGCAGCTTGGCGGGACAGGGATTCACAGATACGCAGTATTTT	CASSLAGQGFTDTQYF
TRBV5-1	NA	few	TRBJ2-6	TGCGCCAGCAGCTTGGAACTAGCCTCGACCAACGTCCTGACTTTC	CASSLELASTNVLTF
TRBV7-9	TRBD2	few	TRBJ2-3	TGTGCCAGCAGCATAAGGACTAGCGGGAGCCCCACAGATACGCAGTATTTT	CASSIRTSGSPTDTQYF
TRBV11-1	NA	NA	TRBJ2-7	TGTGCCAGCAGCCGACCCCCGGCGGAGGGGTACGAGCAGTACTTC	CASSRPPAEGYEQYF
TRBV9	TRBD2	few	TRBJ2-7	TGTGCCAGCAGCGTAGAGGGGACTAGCGCTTATGGCGAGCAGTACTTC	CASSVEGTSAYGEQYF
TRBV19	TRBD1	NA	TRBJ1-1	TGTGCCAGTAGTACAATCGGGACAGGTGATTCGACTTTCTTT	CASSTIGTGDSTFF
TRBV4-1	TRBD1	NA	TRBJ2-5	TGCGCCAGCAGGGACAGGGTTGTGTCCTCGCCAGAGACCCAGTACTTC	CASRDRVVSSPETQYF
TRBV5-6	TRBD1	few	TRBJ1-2	TGTGCCAGCAGCTTGGAAGGACAGGGGCGGCTTGTTAACTATGGCTACACCTTC	CASSLEGQGRLVNYGYTF
TRBV10-3	NA	many	TRBJ2-1	TGTGCCATCAGGGGGACTTGGGGCAATGAGCAGTTCTTC	CAIRGTWGNEQFF
TRBV28	NA	NA	TRBJ2-4	TGTGCCAGCAGTTTACGAGGTTCGCAGGTATCCATTCAGTACTTC	CASSLRGSQVSIQYF
TRBV4-2	NA	NA	TRBJ1-4	TGTGCCAGCAGCCAAGACTGGGGGGCTGAAAAACTGTTTTTT	CASSQDWGAEKLFF
TRBV7-2	TRBD2	few	TRBJ2-7	TGTGCCAGCAGCCCACGCGGGACTAGCGGGTCTTACGAGCAGTACTTC	CASSPRGTSGSYEQYF
TRBV19	TRBD1	few	TRBJ1-5	TGTGCCAGTAGGGTAGAACAGGGGTCCGGTGGCAATCAGCCCCAGCATTTT	CASRVEQGSGGNQPQHF
TRBV7-2	NA	few	TRBJ2-7	TGTGCCAGCAGCTTAGGGGTTCGTCGGGATACCGACGAGCAGTACTTC	CASSLGVRRDTDEQYF
TRBV21-1	NA	NA	TRBJ2-3	TGTGCCAGCAGCAAAGCCTACACAGATACGCAGTATTTT	CASSKAYTDTQYF
TRBV7-2	TRBD2	few	TRBJ2-1	TGTGCCAGCAGCCCCCGGACTAGCGGGAGCTCCTACAATGAGCAGTTCTTC	CASSPRTSGSSYNEQFF
TRBV2	NA	NA	TRBJ1-5	TGTGCCAGCACCAGAGAACGGAACAATCAGCCCCAGCATTTT	CASTRERNNQPQHF
TRBV7-2	NA	NA	TRBJ2-5	TGTGCCAGCAGCCCCCCCCGGGATCCGGAGACCCAGTACTTC	CASSPPRDPETQYF
TRBV7-9	TRBD2	few	TRBJ2-7	TGTGCCAGCAGCTTAGTAAAAGCGGGAGCCTACGAGCAGTACTTC	CASSLVKAGAYEQYF
TRBV7-9	TRBD1	NA	TRBJ2-2	TGTGCCAGCAGCCCCAGACAGGGGACGGACACCGGGGAGCTGTTTTTT	CASSPRQGTDTGELFF
TRBV4-2	TRBD2	NA	TRBJ2-6	TGTGCCAGCAGCCAAGTCGAGGGGACTAGCGGGAGCTCTGGGGCCAACGTCCTGACTTTC	CASSQVEGTSGSSGANVLTF
TRBV6-6	TRBD2	NA	TRBJ2-7	TGTGCCAGCAGTTCTTCTAGCGGGAGGGCCCACGAGCAGTACTTC	CASSSSSGRAHEQYF
TRBV7-8	TRBD2	NA	TRBJ2-1	TGTGCCAGCAGCCACGGGGCTAGCGGGAGGGGCAATGAGCAGTTCTTC	CASSHGASGRGNEQFF
TRBV28	NA	NA	TRBJ2-7	TGTGCCAGCAGTTTCACACTCCTCCGACAGTCCTACGAGCAGTACTTC	CASSFTLLRQSYEQYF
TRBV20-1	NA	few	TRBJ2-7	TGCAGTGCTACCGAAAAATACGAGCAGTACTTC	CSATEKYEQYF
TRBV6-6	NA	NA	TRBJ2-1	TGTGCCAGCGGGGTCGATGAGCAGTTCTTC	CASGVDEQFF
TRBV29-1	NA	few	TRBJ2-1	TGCAGCGTGCGAACTAGGCTGGCGTTCTCCCGGCAGTTCTTC	CSVRTRLAFSRQFF
TRBV4-1	NA	NA	TRBJ2-6	TGCGCCAGCAGTAACCGGGCCCCCTCTGGGGCCAACGTCCTGACTTTC	CASSNRAPSGANVLTF
TRBV6-1	NA	few	TRBJ2-7	TGTGCCAGCAGTGAAACCACTTCCGAGCAGTACTTC	CASSETTSEQYF
TRBV29-1	NA	few	TRBJ1-1	TGCAGCGTTGAGTCGGGGGGTCTGAACACTGAAGCTTTCTTT	CSVESGGLNTEAFF
TRBV29-1	NA	NA	TRBJ2-2	TGCAGCGTTGAATCGGGACGGATCACCGGGGAGCTGTTTTTT	CSVESGRITGELFF
TRBV18	TRBD2	NA	TRBJ2-2	TGTGCCAGCTCACCGTCCCGGACTAGCGGGAGGACGAACACCGGGGAGCTGTTTTTT	CASSPSRTSGRTNTGELFF